The source of this T cell receptor (beta chain) is a study of T cells in Graves' hyperthyroidism and ophthalmopathy. Only a few counts were recorded for this clonotype. Trimming took off 4 bases at V and 3 bases at J, with 12 bases between the two ends. Germline CDR1 and CDR2: SGDLS and YYNGEE. The CDR3 has 14 amino acids. RNA transcripts provided the source from which TCR beta CDR3 regions were amplified. First-round RT-PCR targeting the TCR CDR3 was performed with the HTBI primer set. Using its own MiXCR run on the multiplex PCR reads, TCRdb lists one record per CDR3 protein. This sample carries over 350,000 distinct CDR3 sequences, under 15% of them seen once, and the ten largest clones take 13%.

V gene TRBV9 combines with J gene TRBJ2-3; D is possibly TRBD2 (6 bases). The sequence was collected from a man younger than 30 with Graves' ophthalmopathy. The sample taken for sequencing was blood. DNA for the CDR3: TGTGCCAGCAGCCCAAGACTAGGAACAGATACGCAGTATTTT. Residues: CASSPRLGTDTQYF.